This TCR beta chain was captured in a study of beta chain features in type 1 diabetes. Every bit of the isolated RNA underwent reverse transcription, so sequencing read expressed TCRB transcripts. This table comes from immunoSEQ multiplex PCR, and its TCRdb copy is limited to in-frame clones, with some not included. The sample has 100,000 to 150,000 clones, roughly 17% seen once. The CDR3 is made up of 15 amino acids. Germline V CDR1 and CDR2: SGHAT, FQNNGV. Germline trimming cut 5 bases from V and 6 bases from J; bases unmatched to any gene: 6. Study-wide results and limits: Researchers caution that PCR might favor shorter templates, equally among patients and controls. Sampled from patients, naive, central memory and Treg TCRB repertoires appeared more similar than those sampled from healthy donors. Shorter TCRB CDR3s, moderately but significantly so, marked every one of the four CD4+ subsets in Type 1 diabetes patients.

This clone has more than one count but fewer than ten. The antigen remains undetermined. The origin of this receptor is a man aged 18-30 years with type 1 diabetes. V gene TRBV11-2 combines with J gene TRBJ2-2; 10 bases align to TRBD1. Specimen: central memory CD4+ T cells from blood. In DNA, the CDR3 is TGTGCCAGCAGCCGACAGGGGGCTGTTCCCGGGGAGCTGTTTTTT. Encoded protein: CASSRQGAVPGELFF.